This T cell receptor beta chain is drawn from a study of blood T cell repertoires in COVID-19. Measured with immunoSEQ multiplex PCR; TCRdb has only the in-frame clones, and not every one. The sample comprises some 150,000 clones, roughly 84% of which are singletons, and roughly 2.7% rests with the top ten. This TCR was recovered from a human donor with acute or convalescent COVID-19. The donor label of this sample is uncertain. Sequencing was done on a sample of peripheral blood.

CDR3 region: CASSPRTDYEQYF. As DNA, the CDR3 is TGTGCCAGCTCACCACGGACAGACTACGAGCAGTACTTC. The chain joins TRBV18 to TRBJ2-7; TRBD1 is a possible D gene (6 bases). CDR1 KGHSH and CDR2 LQKENI come from the germline V gene. V lost 1 base to trimming and J lost 3 bases, with 7 bases between them. This CDR3 is 13 amino acids long.